This T cell receptor (beta chain) was obtained from a study of memory CD4+ T cells and cytomegalovirus serostatus. Study at large: This sample comes from healthy Belgian adults, roughly nine CMV seropositive, 24 seronegative.

TCRdb keeps only in-frame clones here, not all; method: immunoSEQ multiplex PCR. The profile shows roughly 50,000 clones, around 82% of them singletons. Germline V gene sequence: CDR1 SGDLS, CDR2 YYNGEE. The CDR3 is made up of 15 amino acids. Trimming took off 0 bases at V and 4 bases at J, with 13 bases between the two ends. Single viable CD3+CD4+CD8-CD45RO+ cells were sorted as the memory CD4+ T cells. CMV serostatus came from serum IgG against pp150, pp28, p38, p52. After thawing, CD4+ T cells were positively selected. This receptor was identified in an adult in good health and CMV-seronegative. Some clones in this sample may be carry-over from other donors' samples. J is TRBJ1-2 and V is TRBV9; D unclear. The sequencing sample was made of memory CD4+ T cells from blood. The CDR3 sequence: CASSVEEGGGYGYTF. CDR3 DNA sequence: TGTGCCAGCAGCGTAGAAGAGGGAGGCGGCTATGGCTACACCTTC. The full variable domain, with the rest looked up from reference TRBV9 and TRBJ1-2, is DSGVTQTPKHLITATGQRVTLRCSPRSGDLSVYWYQQSLDQGLQFLIQYYNGEERAKGNILERFSAQQFPDLHSELNLSSLELGDSALYFCASSVEEGGGYGYTFGSGTRLTVV.